The sequence of this TCR beta chain was determined in a study of blood T cell repertoires in COVID-19. Study-level background: There were acute and convalescent COVID-19 samples, and they came from the United States, Italy and Spain. T cells, B-cell-depleted T cells, or PBMCs supplied cDNA or gDNA.

Source study methods: Reference gene primer amplification gave nucleated cell count estimates. Method: immunoSEQ multiplex PCR; TCRdb's copy keeps in-frame clones and lacks some. V and J calls and clone size come straight from that table; D and trimming were deduced from the DNA. This table has around 110,000 clones, 75% to 95% appearing once. V was pared by 6 bases and J by 3 bases, with 14 bases between. Germline V gene lookup returns CDR1 MNHEY and CDR2 SVGAGI. The CDR3 runs 14 residues. The chain combines TRBV6-5 with TRBJ1-1; D is uncertain. The TCR originated in a human donor with active COVID-19. The donor label of this sample is uncertain. Sequences were obtained from peripheral blood. The CDR3 is CASRNPLPDTEAFF. CDR3 DNA: TGTGCCAGCAGAAATCCCCTGCCAGACACTGAAGCTTTCTTT.